This T cell receptor (beta chain) is from a study of blood T cell repertoires in COVID-19 (TCRdb year 2020). Looking at the study overall: The collaborator samples originated in the United States, Italy and Spain and spanned the acute and convalescent phases of COVID-19. The samples were drawn from the first 160 participants of the ongoing ImmuneRACE study and from 950 to 1,500 subjects provided by 6 global collaborators. A freely available public database, intended as a resource for researchers studying the immune response to SARS-CoV-2, is where the repertoires were released. Where HLA class I and class II types were available, the types were taken from metadata supplied by the sample provider, not from assay-based typing. The material from the prospective study consisted of cDNA or gDNA derived from T cells, B-cell-depleted T cells, or PBMCs. The dataset comprised deeply sampled blood TCRbeta repertoires from subjects exposed to, actively infected with, or recovered from COVID-19. Nearly every sample came with metadata listing a de-identified subject ID, COVID-19 status, age in years and sex.

TCRbeta CDR3 regions were amplified from genomic DNA by means of the immunoSEQ Assay, a bias-controlled multiplex PCR. The paper's data handling went like this. The number of nucleated cells in each sample was estimated from the amplification of reference gene primers within the assay. To quantify the absolute abundance of each unique TCRbeta CDR3 rearrangement, sequence reads were collapsed and filtered. Productive Simpson clonality was computed per sample as the square root of Simpson's diversity index over productive rearrangements. Imported from immuneACCESS, the table was reduced by TCRdb to in-frame sequences with V and J called. These copies leave out some clones; in studies compared against another copy, an unresolved V gene accounts for under half, and the cause of the remainder is not known. The D gene and trimming were derived from the DNA, and the V and J assignments and clone size from that table. Present in this sample are fewer than 250,000 clones, around four fifths of which were seen just once. The top ten hold 4.8% of the sample.

This clone has only a few counts. The specificity of this receptor is unknown. Per-base quality was not reported, and no clone a single base away is much larger than it. Results and caveats for the whole study, not just this receptor: The amount of clinical and demographic metadata varied by source and participant and was provided uncurated.

Participants in the prospective study were enrolled through a virtual design, were aged 18 to 89 years, and lived in roughly 25 United States geographic areas. Cohort assignment in the prospective study relied on participant-reported clinical history from a screening survey and a study questionnaire. Exposed participants had been in contact, within 2 weeks of entering the study, with a person who had a PCR-confirmed or clinician-diagnosed case of COVID-19. In the prospective study, whole blood, serum and a nasopharyngeal or oropharyngeal swab were collected from each participant by mobile phlebotomists. Prospective study participants could optionally give additional blood draws and questionnaires over an approximately two-month period. Blood samples from the prospective study were shipped frozen or at room temperature prior to DNA extraction. The germline V gene provides CDR1 MNHEY and CDR2 SVGAGI. Counted from cysteine to phenylalanine, this CDR3 has 15 amino acids. The read is trimmed to its CDR3 DNA, 45 bases read in frame from base 1. V and J are trimmed by 8 bases and 7 bases, and the gene matches miss 12 bases of the junction.

Sequenced: PBMCs or T cells enriched from blood (not recorded which). This receptor was identified in a woman aged 50 to 65 who had been exposed to COVID-19. The rearrangement joined TRBV6-5 to TRBJ2-5; TRBD2 matches 11 bases in the middle. The nucleotides read TGTGCCAGCCGATATAGCGGGGGGGCCGGTGTGACCCAGTACTTC. Translated, it gives CASRYSGGAGVTQYF.